This T cell receptor (beta chain) originates from a study of somatic mutations in cytotoxic T cells in rheumatoid arthritis. Study-level findings and limits: The CD8+ clonality of rheumatoid arthritis patients increased with age, whereas that of healthy controls did not. Which antigens the expanded CD8+ clones targeted was unknown.

This clone was recorded a few times. Its specificity is not known. Produced via immunoSEQ multiplex PCR; TCRdb's table is partial and in-frame only. Of 9,500 to 13,000 clones listed, approximately 71% are singletons. Germline V gene lookup returns CDR1 SEHNR and CDR2 FQNEAQ (reference sequence). The ends were cut back, 5 bases at V and 6 bases at J, with 11 bases in the middle. The CDR3 contains 14 residues. This chain uses TRBV7-9 with TRBJ1-6; D unresolved. Sequencing was performed on CD8+ T cells sorted from blood. The TCR was taken from an adult with rheumatoid arthritis. The CDR3 loop reads CASSIEWINSPLHF. In nucleotides, the CDR3 is TGTGCCAGCAGCATCGAATGGATTAATTCACCCCTCCACTTT. Full variable domain (missing parts from reference TRBV7-9 and TRBJ1-6): DTGVSQNPRHKITKRGQNVTFRCDPISEHNRLYWYRQTLGQGPEFLTYFQNEAQLEKSRLLSDRFSAERPKGSFSTLEIQRTEQGDSAMYLCASSIEWINSPLHFGNGTRLTVT.